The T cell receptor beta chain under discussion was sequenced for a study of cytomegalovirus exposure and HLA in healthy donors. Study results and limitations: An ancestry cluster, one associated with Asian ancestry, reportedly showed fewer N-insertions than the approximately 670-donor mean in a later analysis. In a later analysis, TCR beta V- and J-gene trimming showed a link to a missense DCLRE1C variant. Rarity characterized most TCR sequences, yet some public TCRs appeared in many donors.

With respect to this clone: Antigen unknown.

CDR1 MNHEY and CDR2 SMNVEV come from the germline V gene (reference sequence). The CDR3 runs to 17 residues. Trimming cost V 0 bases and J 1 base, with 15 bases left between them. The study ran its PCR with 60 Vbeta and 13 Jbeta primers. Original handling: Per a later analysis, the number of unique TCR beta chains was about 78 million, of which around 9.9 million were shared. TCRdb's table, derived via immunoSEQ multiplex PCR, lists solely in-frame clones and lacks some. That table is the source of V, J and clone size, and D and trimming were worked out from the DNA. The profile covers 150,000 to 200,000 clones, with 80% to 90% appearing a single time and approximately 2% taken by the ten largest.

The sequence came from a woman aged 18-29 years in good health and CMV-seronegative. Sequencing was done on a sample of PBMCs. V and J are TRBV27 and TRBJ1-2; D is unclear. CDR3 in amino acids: CASSLSSLGRDNYGYTF. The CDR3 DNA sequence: TGTGCCAGCAGTTTATCGAGCCTAGGCCGAGATAACTATGGCTACACCTTC.